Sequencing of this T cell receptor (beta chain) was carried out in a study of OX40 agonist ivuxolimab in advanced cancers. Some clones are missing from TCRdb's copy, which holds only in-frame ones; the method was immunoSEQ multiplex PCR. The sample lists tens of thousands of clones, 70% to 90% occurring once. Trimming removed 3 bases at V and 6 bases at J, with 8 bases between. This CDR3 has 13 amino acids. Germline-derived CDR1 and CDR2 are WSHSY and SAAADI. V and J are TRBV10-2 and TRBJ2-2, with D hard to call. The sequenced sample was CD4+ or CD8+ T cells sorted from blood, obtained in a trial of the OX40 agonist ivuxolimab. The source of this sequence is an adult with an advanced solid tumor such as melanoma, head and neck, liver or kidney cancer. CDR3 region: CASSDEVSGELFF. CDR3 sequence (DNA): TGCGCCAGCAGTGATGAGGTTTCCGGGGAGCTGTTTTTT.